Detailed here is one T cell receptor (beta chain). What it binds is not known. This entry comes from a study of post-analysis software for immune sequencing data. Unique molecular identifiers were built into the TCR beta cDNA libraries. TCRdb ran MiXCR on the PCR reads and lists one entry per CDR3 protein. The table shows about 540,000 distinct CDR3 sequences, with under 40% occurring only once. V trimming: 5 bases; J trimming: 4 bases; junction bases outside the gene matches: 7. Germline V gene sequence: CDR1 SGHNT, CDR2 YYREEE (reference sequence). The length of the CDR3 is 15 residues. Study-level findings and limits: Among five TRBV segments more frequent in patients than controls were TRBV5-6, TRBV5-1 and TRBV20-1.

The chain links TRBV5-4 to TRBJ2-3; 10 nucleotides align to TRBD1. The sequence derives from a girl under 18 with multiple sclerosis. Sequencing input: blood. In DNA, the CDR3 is TGTGCCAGCAGGGCTGGGACAGGGGCCCCAGATACGCAGTATTTT. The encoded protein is CASRAGTGAPDTQYF.